This is a list of T cell receptor beta chains from one sample in a study of blood T cell repertoires in COVID-19. Here immunoSEQ multiplex PCR was the method, and the copy in TCRdb shows in-frame clones only, minus some. The table records roughly 290,000 clones, 75% to 95% of them present only once. Sequencing used peripheral blood. These receptors were obtained from a woman aged 30 to 39 with COVID-19, enrolled during active disease. Both conserved end residues are part of each CDR3. Fields, in order: J gene, V gene, CDR3 length, CDR3 protein.

j_call: TRBJ2-7
v_call: TRBV6-5
cdr3_length: 13
cdr3_aa: CASSFGLAGEQYF

j_call: TRBJ1-5
v_call: TRBV21-1
cdr3_length: 16
cdr3_aa: CASSKGGRGQGQPQHF

j_call: TRBJ1-5
v_call: TRBV30
cdr3_length: 13
cdr3_aa: CAWSTSSNQPQHF

j_call: TRBJ2-2
v_call: TRBV6-5
cdr3_length: 16
cdr3_aa: CASSSLAGGPTGELFF

j_call: TRBJ1-1
v_call: TRBV10-3
cdr3_length: 14
cdr3_aa: CAISELHLNTEAFF

j_call: TRBJ2-7
v_call: TRBV2
cdr3_length: 14
cdr3_aa: CASRKQGMGYEQYF

j_call: TRBJ2-7
v_call: TRBV6-9
cdr3_length: 16
cdr3_aa: CASSLDRGRSSYEQYF

j_call: TRBJ1-1
v_call: TRBV6-2/TRBV6-3
cdr3_length: 14
cdr3_aa: CASRPGQGPSEAFF

j_call: TRBJ1-2
v_call: TRBV23-1
cdr3_length: 12
cdr3_aa: CASRGTCHGYTF

j_call: TRBJ2-3
v_call: TRBV5-1
cdr3_length: 14
cdr3_aa: CASRTGPSTDTQYF

j_call: TRBJ2-3
v_call: TRBV3-1/TRBV3-2
cdr3_length: 14
cdr3_aa: CASSQDAVADTQYF

j_call: TRBJ1-2
v_call: TRBV19
cdr3_length: 15
cdr3_aa: CASKYSELTSSGYTF

j_call: TRBJ1-2
v_call: TRBV27
cdr3_length: 15
cdr3_aa: CASSFSGQTNYGYTF

j_call: TRBJ2-2
v_call: TRBV19
cdr3_length: 15
cdr3_aa: CASRMAGGNTGELFF

j_call: TRBJ1-2
v_call: TRBV29-1
cdr3_length: 13
cdr3_aa: CSVGFDRLYGYTF

j_call: TRBJ1-1
v_call: TRBV27
cdr3_length: 14
cdr3_aa: CASSPWAGDTEAFF

j_call: TRBJ2-3
v_call: TRBV6-5
cdr3_length: 14
cdr3_aa: CASRWDRAADTQYF

j_call: TRBJ2-7
v_call: TRBV29-1
cdr3_length: 11
cdr3_aa: CSAVGGGEQYF

j_call: TRBJ2-3
v_call: TRBV5-4
cdr3_length: 16
cdr3_aa: CASSPQWGRGTDTQYF

j_call: TRBJ1-1
v_call: TRBV20-1
cdr3_length: 9
cdr3_aa: CSLPREAFF

j_call: TRBJ2-7
v_call: TRBV29-1
cdr3_length: 13
cdr3_aa: CSVGWGHPYEQYF

j_call: TRBJ1-1
v_call: TRBV30
cdr3_length: 13
cdr3_aa: CASDSTRNTEAFF

j_call: TRBJ2-7
v_call: TRBV29-1
cdr3_length: 15
cdr3_aa: CSVVGTSGRDYEQYF

j_call: TRBJ1-5
v_call: TRBV6-2/TRBV6-3
cdr3_length: 16
cdr3_aa: CASSYRGTGINQPQHF

j_call: TRBJ1-3
v_call: TRBV6-1
cdr3_length: 14
cdr3_aa: CASSEAQGGNTIYF

j_call: TRBJ1-2
v_call: TRBV5-4
cdr3_length: 14
cdr3_aa: CASSRGQGVDGYTF

j_call: TRBJ2-3
v_call: TRBV5-4
cdr3_length: 16
cdr3_aa: CASSPTGGRSPDTQYF

j_call: TRBJ2-3
v_call: TRBV5-5
cdr3_length: 17
cdr3_aa: CASSPGLAAVGADTQYF